This T cell receptor (beta chain) was observed in a study of cytomegalovirus exposure and HLA in healthy donors. Broader study findings: Reports described diagnosis of cytomegalovirus status by the classifier as highly specific and sensitive. There were some public TCRs occurring in many donors, but most TCR sequences were rare.

TCRdb keeps only in-frame clones here, not all; method: immunoSEQ multiplex PCR. The sample shows some 150,000 clones, about 89% of them seen only once. The CDR3 runs 17 residues. V lost 3 bases to trimming and J lost 8 bases; unmatched junction nucleotides: 14. In germline, CDR1 is LGHNA, CDR2 YSLEER. In regard to this clone: Its target is unknown.

The receptor's source is a man aged 18 to 29 in good health and CMV-seronegative. The genes are TRBV4-3 and TRBJ2-1; TRBD2 matches 9 bases. The sequencing sample was made of PBMCs. The CDR3 here is CASSQLVAGAAVYEQFF. The CDR3, as DNA: TGCGCCAGCAGCCAGTTGGTAGCGGGAGCTGCCGTCTATGAGCAGTTCTTC.